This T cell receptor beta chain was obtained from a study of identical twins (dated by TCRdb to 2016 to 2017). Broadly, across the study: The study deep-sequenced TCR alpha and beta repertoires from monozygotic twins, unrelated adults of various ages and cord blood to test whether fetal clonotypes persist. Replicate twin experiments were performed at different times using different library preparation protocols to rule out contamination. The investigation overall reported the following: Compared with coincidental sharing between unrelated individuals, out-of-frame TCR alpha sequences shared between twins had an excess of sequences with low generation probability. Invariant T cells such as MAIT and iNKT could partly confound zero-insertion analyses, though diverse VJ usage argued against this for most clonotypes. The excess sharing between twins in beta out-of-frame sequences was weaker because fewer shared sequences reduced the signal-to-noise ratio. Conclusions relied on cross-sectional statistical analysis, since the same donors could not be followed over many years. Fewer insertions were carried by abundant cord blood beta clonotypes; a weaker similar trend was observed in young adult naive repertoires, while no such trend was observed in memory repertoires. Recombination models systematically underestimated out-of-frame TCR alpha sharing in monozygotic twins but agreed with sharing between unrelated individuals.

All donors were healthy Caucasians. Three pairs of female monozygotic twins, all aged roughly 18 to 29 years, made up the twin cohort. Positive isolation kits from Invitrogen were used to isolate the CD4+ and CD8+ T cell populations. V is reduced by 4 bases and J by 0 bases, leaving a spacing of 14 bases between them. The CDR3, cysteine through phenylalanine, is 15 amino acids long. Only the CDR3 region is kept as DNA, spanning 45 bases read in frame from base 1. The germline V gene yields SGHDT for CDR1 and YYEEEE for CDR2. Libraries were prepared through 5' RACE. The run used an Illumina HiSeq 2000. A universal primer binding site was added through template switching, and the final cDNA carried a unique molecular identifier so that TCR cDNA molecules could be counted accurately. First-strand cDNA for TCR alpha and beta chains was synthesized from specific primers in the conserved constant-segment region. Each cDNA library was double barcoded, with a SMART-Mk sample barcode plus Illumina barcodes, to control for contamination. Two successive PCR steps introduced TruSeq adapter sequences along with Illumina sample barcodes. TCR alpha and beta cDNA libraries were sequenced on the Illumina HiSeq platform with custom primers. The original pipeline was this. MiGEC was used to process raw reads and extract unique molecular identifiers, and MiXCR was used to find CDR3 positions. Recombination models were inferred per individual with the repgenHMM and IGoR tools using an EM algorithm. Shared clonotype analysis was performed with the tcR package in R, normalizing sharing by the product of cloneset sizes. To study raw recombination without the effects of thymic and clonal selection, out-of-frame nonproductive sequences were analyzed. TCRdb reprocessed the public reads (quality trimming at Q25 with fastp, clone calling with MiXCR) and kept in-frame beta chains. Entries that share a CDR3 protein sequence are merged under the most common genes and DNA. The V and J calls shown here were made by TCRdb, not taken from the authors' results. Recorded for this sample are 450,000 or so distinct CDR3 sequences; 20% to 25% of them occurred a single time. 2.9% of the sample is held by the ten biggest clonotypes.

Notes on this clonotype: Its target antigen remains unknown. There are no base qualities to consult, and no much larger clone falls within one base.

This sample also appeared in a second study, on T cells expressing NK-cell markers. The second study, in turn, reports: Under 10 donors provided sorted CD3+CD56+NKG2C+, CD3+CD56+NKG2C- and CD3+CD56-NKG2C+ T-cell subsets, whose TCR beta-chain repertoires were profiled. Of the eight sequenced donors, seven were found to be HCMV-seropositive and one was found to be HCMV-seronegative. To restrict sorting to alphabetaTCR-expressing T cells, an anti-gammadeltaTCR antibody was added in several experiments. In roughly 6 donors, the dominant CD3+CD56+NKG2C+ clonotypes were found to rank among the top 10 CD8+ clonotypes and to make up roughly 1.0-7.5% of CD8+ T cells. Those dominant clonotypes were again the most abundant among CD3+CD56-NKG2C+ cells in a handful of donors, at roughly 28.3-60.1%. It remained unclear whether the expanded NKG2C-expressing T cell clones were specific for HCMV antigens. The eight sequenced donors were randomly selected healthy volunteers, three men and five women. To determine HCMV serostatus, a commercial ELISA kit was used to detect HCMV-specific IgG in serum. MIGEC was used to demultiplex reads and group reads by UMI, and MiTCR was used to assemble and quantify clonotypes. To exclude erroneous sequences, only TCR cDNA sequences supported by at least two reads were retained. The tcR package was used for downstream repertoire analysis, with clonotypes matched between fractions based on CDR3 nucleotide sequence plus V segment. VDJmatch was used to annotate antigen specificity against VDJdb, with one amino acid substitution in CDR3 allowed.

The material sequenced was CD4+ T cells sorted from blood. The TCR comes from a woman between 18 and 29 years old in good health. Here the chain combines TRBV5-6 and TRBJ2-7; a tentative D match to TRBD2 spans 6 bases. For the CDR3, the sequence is CASSRRLGFSYEQYF. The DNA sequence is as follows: TGTGCCAGCAGCCGCCGACTAGGCTTCTCCTACGAGCAGTACTTC.